A single sample is the source of the 15 T cell receptor beta chains below, sequenced in a study of cytomegalovirus exposure and HLA in healthy donors (dated by TCRdb to 2015 to 2018). Library construction relied on the immunoSEQ multiplex PCR assay. For the multiplex PCR, a mixture combining 60 forward primers for TCR Vbeta segments and 13 reverse primers for TCR Jbeta segments was used. Entries here come from immuneACCESS through TCRdb and include only in-frame sequences with V and J called. Some clones fail to appear in such tables; in the studies checked, an unresolved V gene covers under half of the shortfall, and the cause of the remainder is unknown. In all, the sample holds some 120,000 clones, and around 84% of those were seen once. Roughly a fifth of the sample rests with the top ten. The sample comprised PBMCs. All receptors derive from a young man in good health and CMV-seropositive.

V usage is TRBV19 and J usage is TRBJ2-5, with D tentatively TRBD2 (6 bases). The germline V gene has CDR1 LNHDA and CDR2 SQIVND (reference sequence). CDR3 size: 15 residues. Trimming left V 3 bases short and J 5 bases short, with 16 bases between. CDR3 DNA: TGTGCCAGTAGTATCCCCTTGGCGGGGAGGGAGACCCAGTACTTC. This codes for CASSIPLAGRETQYF.

This sequence joins TRBV28 and TRBJ1-5, with TRBD1 matching 9 bases. V trimming: 5 bases; J trimming: 7 bases; junction bases outside the gene matches: 6. Per germline, CDR1 MDHEN and CDR2 SYDVKM. CDR3 length equals 14 residues. DNA for the CDR3: TGTGCCAGCAGTCCCGGGACAGGGATCCAGCCCCAGCATTTT. Translating it yields CASSPGTGIQPQHF.

The V and J genes are TRBV5-1 and TRBJ2-3, with 9 nucleotides matching TRBD2. V shed 3 bases, J shed 0 bases, and the junction held 5 bases outside the gene matches. Germline-derived CDR1 and CDR2 are SGHRS and YFSETQ. This CDR3 region has 16 residues. The CDR3, as DNA: TGCGCCAGCAGCTATGGGACTAGCCGAAGCACAGATACGCAGTATTTT. Protein product: CASSYGTSRSTDTQYF.

The chain has TRBV11-2 and TRBJ1-2; D unclear. The V end lost 6 bases, the J end lost 6 bases, and 14 bases lay between the germline ends. The germline gives CDR1 SGHAT, CDR2 FQNNGV. The CDR3 loop spans 13 amino acids. CDR3 sequence reads: CASRSGRRDGYTF. The CDR3, as DNA: TGTGCCAGCAGGAGCGGACGGAGGGATGGCTACACCTTC.

The chain employs TRBV4-1 and TRBJ2-2, with a tentative D call TRBD1 (6 bases). Germline V gives CDR1 MGHRA, CDR2 YSYEKL. There are 20 residues in the CDR3. V was clipped by 4 bases and J by 0 bases, with 24 bases between them. CDR3 nucleotides: TGCGCCAGCAGCCGATTCCCCGGGACAACTCTAGTTGCGAACACCGGGGAGCTGTTTTTT. Its protein is CASSRFPGTTLVANTGELFF.

The rearrangement links TRBV5-4 to TRBJ1-1; a weak D match, TRBD1 (5 bases). The CDR3 sequence is 13 residues long. Germline values: CDR1 SGHNT, CDR2 YYREEE (reference sequence). Trimming pared 2 bases from V and 1 base from J, leaving 6 bases between. CDR3: CASSFGQNTEAFF. In DNA, the CDR3 is TGTGCCAGCAGCTTCGGACAGAACACTGAAGCTTTCTTT.

This CDR3 is CASSLGQGFATNEKLFF. In DNA, the CDR3 is TGCGCCAGCAGCTTGGGACAGGGCTTTGCAACTAATGAAAAACTGTTTTTT. V is TRBV5-1 and J is TRBJ1-4; TRBD1 agrees at 7 bases. Germline-derived CDR1 and CDR2 are SGHRS and YFSETQ. V dropped 0 bases and J dropped 0; count of bases not matched to a gene: 5. This CDR3 has 17 amino acids.

This clone occurred a few times. The chain joins TRBV28 to TRBJ1-2; TRBD1 agrees at 10 bases. This CDR3 region has 15 residues. Per germline, CDR1 MDHEN and CDR2 SYDVKM. Germline trimming cut 6 bases from V and 8 bases from J; bases unmatched to any gene: 12. The CDR3 DNA is TGTGCCAGCAGCGACCCGGGACAGGGGTCGGGAGGCTACACCTTC. It is translated as CASSDPGQGSGGYTF.

The V and J genes are TRBV13 and TRBJ1-1; D perhaps matches TRBD1 (5 bases). Trimming took 4 bases from V and 5 from J, leaving 23 bases between them. In germline, CDR1 is PRHDT, CDR2 FYEKMQ (reference sequence). The CDR3 runs 17 residues. The CDR3 sequence: CASSSAGEGLMGTEAFF. The DNA of the CDR3 is TGTGCCAGCAGCTCGGCGGGAGAGGGGCTAATGGGGACTGAAGCTTTCTTT. The full variable domain, its missing parts supplied by reference TRBV13 and TRBJ1-1, is AAGVIQSPRHLIKEKRETATLKCYPIPRHDTVYWYQQGPGQDPQFLISFYEKMQSDKGSIPDRFSAQQFSDYHSELNMSSLELGDSALYFCASSSAGEGLMGTEAFFGQGTRLTVV.

This clone was recorded only once. This rearrangement joins TRBV5-1 to TRBJ2-5, with unresolved D. This CDR3 spans 13 amino acids. V gave up 1 base and J gave up 2 bases, with 6 bases separating them. CDR1 is SGHRS, CDR2 YFSETQ, per germline. CDR3 protein: CASSLNRQETQYF. The CDR3 DNA follows: TGCGCCAGCAGCTTGAATAGACAAGAGACCCAGTACTTC.

This clone was observed a handful of times. The chain carries TRBV20-1 and TRBJ2-7; D is perhaps TRBD1 (5 bases). Trimming took off 2 bases at V and 6 bases at J, with 8 bases between the two ends. The germline gives CDR1 DFQATT, CDR2 SNEGSKA (reference sequence). This CDR3 is 11 amino acids long. CDR3 sequence reads: CSARLGPEQYF. CDR3 in DNA: TGCAGTGCTAGATTGGGGCCCGAGCAGTACTTC.

This chain's CDR3 is CASSSAEGGRRAQYF. The CDR3 DNA reads as TGTGCCAGCAGCTCAGCGGAAGGGGGCCGTAGAGCCCAGTACTTC. The rearrangement joins TRBV11-3 to TRBJ2-5; TRBD1 matches at 7 bases. With V trimmed by 4 bases and J by 9 bases, 14 bases remained unmatched. CDR1 is SGHNT and CDR2 is YENEEA in the germline V gene. The length of the CDR3 is 15 residues.

Here the CDR3 DNA reads TGTGCCAGCAGCCAAGGGACTAAGGTGGGGCTCACAGATACGCAGTATTTT. Amino acid sequence: CASSQGTKVGLTDTQYF. V usage is TRBV5-8 and J usage is TRBJ2-3; 7 bases fit TRBD2. In germline, CDR1 is SGHTS, CDR2 YDEGEE. The CDR3 covers 17 residues. Trimming cost V 4 bases and J 2 bases; bases outside gene matches: 13.

In this sample, this clone turned up once. The chain links TRBV7-9 to TRBJ1-4; possible D gene TRBD1, 6 bases. Germline CDR1 is SEHNR and CDR2 is FQNEAQ (reference sequence). This CDR3 comprises 15 residues. Trimming removed 5 bases at V and 4 bases at J, with 14 bases between. Here the CDR3 DNA reads TGTGCCAGCAGCGCGCAGGGGCGTAGTAATGAAAAACTGTTTTTT. Its protein product is CASSAQGRSNEKLFF.

The genes are TRBV11-2 and TRBJ2-1; D perhaps matches TRBD1 (6 bases). Trimming removed 0 bases at V and 7 bases at J, with 13 bases between. The CDR3 sequence is 15 residues long. Germline V gives CDR1 SGHAT, CDR2 FQNNGV. The CDR3 sequence is CASSLDTGQGNEQFF. CDR3 nucleotide sequence: TGTGCCAGCAGCTTAGATACAGGCCAGGGGAATGAGCAGTTCTTC.